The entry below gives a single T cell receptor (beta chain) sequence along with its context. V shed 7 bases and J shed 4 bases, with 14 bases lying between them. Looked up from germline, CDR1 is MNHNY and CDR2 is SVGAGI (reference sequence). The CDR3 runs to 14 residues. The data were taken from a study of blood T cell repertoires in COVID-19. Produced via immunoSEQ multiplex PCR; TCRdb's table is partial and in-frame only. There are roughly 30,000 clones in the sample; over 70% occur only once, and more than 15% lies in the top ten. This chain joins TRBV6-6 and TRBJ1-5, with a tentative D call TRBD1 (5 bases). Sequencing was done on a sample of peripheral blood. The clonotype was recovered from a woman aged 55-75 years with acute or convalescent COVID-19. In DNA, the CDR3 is TGTGCCAGCAAAGGGGAAAACTTTAATCAGCCCCAGCATTTT. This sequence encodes CASKGENFNQPQHF.